The 18 T cell receptor beta chains below were found in one sample sequenced in a study of regulatory T cells in long-lasting Graves disease. Indicated time point: newly diagnosed GD, antithyroid drugs for less than 3 months. Preparation of the TCR library used RNA extracted from PBMCs. Arm-PCR with iRepertoire HTBI primers amplified the CDR3 regions for these TCR beta libraries. MiXCR, run by TCRdb on the multiplex PCR reads, gives a single entry per CDR3 protein. Among almost 450,000 distinct CDR3 sequences listed, roughly 17% were seen once. The same sample was also used in a study of T cells in Graves' hyperthyroidism and ophthalmopathy.

Material: peripheral blood mononuclear cells (PBMCs), obtained at new diagnosis, from a patient treated with antithyroid drugs. These receptors originate from a woman in her twenties or thirties with Graves disease.

A few counts support this clonotype. V usage is TRBV7-2 and J usage is TRBJ2-3, with TRBD2 matching over 10 bases. The CDR3 has 14 residues. Germline CDR1 SGHTA, CDR2 FQGNSA. With 11 bases clipped from V and 1 base from J, the junction kept 6 bases outside the gene matches. CDR3 loop: CAGAGTSGTDTQYF. CDR3 DNA: TGTGCCGGAGCCGGGACTAGCGGCACAGATACGCAGTATTTT.

This chain uses TRBV28 with TRBJ2-5; D not resolved. In germline, CDR1 is MDHEN, CDR2 SYDVKM. The germline V and J ends were trimmed by 5 bases and 2 bases, with 12 bases remaining between them. The CDR3 spans 14 residues. CDR3 nucleotides: TGTGCCAGCAGTGAATGGGTAGAACAAGAGACCCAGTACTTC. Translation: CASSEWVEQETQYF.

V gene TRBV5-1 combines with J gene TRBJ1-3, with D tentatively TRBD1 (5 bases). Trimming cost V 4 bases and J 0 bases, with 17 bases left between them. This CDR3 is built from 17 residues. Germline V lookup: CDR1 SGHRS, CDR2 YFSETQ. This CDR3 is CASSRRTGTSSGNTIYF. CDR3 bases: TGCGCCAGCAGCCGTCGAACCGGGACCTCCTCTGGAAACACCATATATTTT.

This clonotype was counted ten times or more. The rearrangement joins TRBV29-1 to TRBJ2-5; TRBD1 agrees at 12 bases. V gave up 6 bases and J gave up 4 bases; unmatched junction bases: 9. Germline-derived CDR1 and CDR2 are SQVTM and ANQGSEA. The CDR3 is 15 amino acids. The CDR3 DNA reads as TGCAGCGTGGGGGACAGGGGGCTATCAGGAGAGACCCAGTACTTC. Residues: CSVGDRGLSGETQYF.

This clonotype was recorded at least ten times. The J gene is TRBJ2-1, the V gene TRBV5-1; 9 nucleotides agree with TRBD1. In germline, CDR1 is SGHRS, CDR2 YFSETQ. The CDR3 consists of 15 residues. The V segment lost 5 bases and the J segment 5 bases; nucleotides outside the gene matches: 8. The DNA of the CDR3 is TGCGCCAGCAGTCCTAGACAGGGGGGCCACAATGAGCAGTTCTTC. Translating it yields CASSPRQGGHNEQFF.

This clonotype was seen at least ten times. The chain joins TRBV28 to TRBJ1-2, with D hard to call. Trimming left V 0 bases short and J 8 bases short, with 10 bases between. The CDR3 length is 13 residues. Germline values: CDR1 MDHEN, CDR2 SYDVKM. CDR3 in DNA: TGTGCCAGCAGTTTATGGGGCCAGCGGGGCTACACCTTC. Translated, it gives CASSLWGQRGYTF.

The sample holds a few counts of this clonotype. The chain combines TRBV5-8 with TRBJ2-1, with D perhaps TRBD2 (7 bases). The germline gives CDR1 SGHTS, CDR2 YDEGEE. V was pared by 2 bases and J by 9 bases, with 12 bases between. This CDR3 has 13 residues. This CDR3 reads CASSFRGAREQFF. For the CDR3, the DNA is TGTGCCAGCAGCTTCCGGGGGGCTCGTGAGCAGTTCTTC.

The V and J genes are TRBV7-2 and TRBJ1-2; no clear D. V was clipped by 0 bases and J by 1 base, with 12 bases between them. The CDR3 contains 16 residues. Germline CDR1 is SGHTA and CDR2 is FQGNSA. CDR3 nucleotides: TGTGCCAGCAGCTTAGCGGTTGGGGTCGGTAACTATGGCTACACCTTC. It codes for CASSLAVGVGNYGYTF.

In its sample, this clonotype was seen a few times. The chain uses TRBV19 and TRBJ1-2, with TRBD1 matching over 9 bases. Unmatched junction bases numbered 5, after V lost 8 bases and J lost 4 bases. This CDR3 spans 13 amino acids. The V gene's germline CDR1 is LNHDA and CDR2 SQIVND (reference sequence). CDR3 amino acids: CASFQGQGYGYTF. CDR3 nucleotides: TGTGCCAGTTTCCAGGGACAGGGCTATGGCTACACCTTC.

This clonotype was recorded many times. This chain joins TRBV30 and TRBJ1-6, with unresolved D. Deletions cut 2 bases from V and 8 bases from J, with 10 bases between. The germline gives CDR1 GTSNPN, CDR2 SVGIG (reference sequence). The CDR3 loop spans 13 amino acids. CDR3 nucleotide sequence: TGTGCCTGGAGTCGCCGGACCGATTCACCCCTCCACTTT. It encodes CAWSRRTDSPLHF.

This clonotype was counted only a few times. This chain links TRBV29-1 with TRBJ1-2, with D perhaps matching TRBD1 (6 bases). The CDR3 runs 20 residues. V was trimmed by 1 base and J by 0 bases, leaving 27 bases between them. From germline, CDR1 is SQVTM and CDR2 ANQGSEA. The CDR3 DNA reads TGCAGCGTTGAAGGAGGCAGGGGCCCTCTTACTTTACAAGCTAACTATGGCTACACCTTC. Protein product: CSVEGGRGPLTLQANYGYTF.

This clonotype was picked up many times. The rearrangement uses TRBV30 and TRBJ2-7, with D perhaps TRBD1 (6 bases). Germline values: CDR1 GTSNPN, CDR2 SVGIG (reference sequence). V lost 3 bases to trimming and J lost 4 bases, with 16 bases between them. The CDR3 totals 14 residues. This CDR3 is CAWSGRGRAYEQYF. CDR3 nucleotides: TGTGCCTGGAGCGGCAGGGGTCGAGCGTACGAGCAGTACTTC. Combining the CDR3 with reference TRBV30 and TRBJ2-7 gives the whole variable domain SQTIHQWPATLVQPVGSPLSLECTVEGTSNPNLYWYRQAAGRGLQLLFYSVGIGQISSEVPQNLSASRPQDRQFILSSKKLLLSDSGFYLCAWSGRGRAYEQYFGPGTRLTVT.

This clonotype occurred many times. The gene calls are TRBV9 and TRBJ2-7; TRBD2 might be the D (6 bases). V was clipped by 0 bases and J by 0 bases, with 10 bases between them. The CDR3 has 15 residues. Germline lookup yields CDR1 SGDLS and CDR2 YYNGEE. CDR3 in DNA: TGTGCCAGCAGCGTAGTGACTAGACGCTCCTACGAGCAGTACTTC. Its protein is CASSVVTRRSYEQYF.

This clonotype was observed many times. This chain connects TRBV11-2 to TRBJ2-5; no clear D. Germline V gives CDR1 SGHAT, CDR2 FQNNGV. V was clipped by 2 bases and J by 4 bases, with 11 bases between them. The CDR3 is 14 residues long. The CDR3 protein is CASSLSTSLETQYF. Written as DNA, the CDR3 is TGTGCCAGCAGCTTATCTACATCCCTAGAGACCCAGTACTTC.

Concerning this clonotype: A far more abundant clone sits one base away, making this likely a read error. This chain joins TRBV28 and TRBJ2-4; no reliable D call. V was pared by 5 bases and J by 13 bases, with 15 bases between. CDR3 size: 12 residues. Germline assignment: CDR1 MDHEN and CDR2 SYDVKM. In nucleotides, the CDR3 is TGTGCCAGCAGTACGTCTAACAATGAGCAGTACTTC. Translating gives CASSTSNNEQYF.

This clonotype was seen ten or more times. This rearrangement joins TRBV20-1 to TRBJ2-1; D not resolved. The CDR3 is 14 residues long. CDR1 and CDR2 from the germline V gene are DFQATT and SNEGSKA (reference sequence). Trimming took off 2 bases at V and 12 bases at J, with 20 bases between the two ends. The chain's CDR3 is CSARSYTQPRTQFF. The CDR3 region has the DNA TGCAGTGCTAGATCATATACCCAACCCCGGACGCAGTTCTTC.

This chain connects TRBV4-3 to TRBJ2-1, with TRBD2 as a possible D gene (6 bases). Trimming left V 0 bases short and J 5 bases short, with 17 bases between. The germline V gene encodes CDR1 LGHNA and CDR2 YSLEER. The CDR3 has 17 residues. The CDR3 DNA sequence: TGCGCCAGCAGCCAAGATAAAAACCGGGAGTACAACAATGAGCAGTTCTTC. Translation gives CASSQDKNREYNNEQFF.

This clonotype was counted many times. This rearrangement joins TRBV6-1 to TRBJ2-5; perhaps TRBD1 as D (6 bases). V was pared by 5 bases and J by 4 bases, with 14 bases between. Germline CDR1 is MNHNS and CDR2 is SASEGT. The CDR3 has 14 amino acids. Here the CDR3 reads CASSLRDNLETQYF. Here the CDR3 DNA reads TGTGCCAGCAGTCTCCGGGACAATTTAGAGACCCAGTACTTC.